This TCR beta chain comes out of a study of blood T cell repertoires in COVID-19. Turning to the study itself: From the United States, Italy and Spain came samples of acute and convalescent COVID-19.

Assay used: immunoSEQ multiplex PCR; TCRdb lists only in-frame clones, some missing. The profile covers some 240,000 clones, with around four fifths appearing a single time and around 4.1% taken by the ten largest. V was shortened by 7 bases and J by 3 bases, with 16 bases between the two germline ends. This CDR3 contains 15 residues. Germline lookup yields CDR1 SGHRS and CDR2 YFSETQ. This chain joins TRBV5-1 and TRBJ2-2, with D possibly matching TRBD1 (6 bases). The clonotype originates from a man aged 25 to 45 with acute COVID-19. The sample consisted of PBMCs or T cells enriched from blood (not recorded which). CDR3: CASQPTGLDTGELFF. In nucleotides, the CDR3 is TGCGCCAGCCAGCCGACAGGTTTGGACACCGGGGAGCTGTTTTTT. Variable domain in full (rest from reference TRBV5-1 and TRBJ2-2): KAGVTQTPRYLIKTRGQQVTLSCSPISGHRSVSWYQQTPGQGLQFLFEYFSETQRNKGNFPGRFSGRQFSNSRSEMNVSTLELGDSALYLCASQPTGLDTGELFFGEGSRLTVL.